This T cell receptor (beta chain) was found in a study of CD8+CD57+ T cells in acquired aplastic anemia (dated by TCRdb to the late 2010s). At the level of the whole study: A mean of around 3 ug of DNA, ranging from roughly 0.19 to 30 ug, was extracted from sorted CD4+ and CD8+ cells. CD8+CD57+ expansion was defined as a frequency above the mean frequency observed in healthy subjects.

A word on this clonotype: The antigen it binds to is not known. Per-base quality was not reported, and no clone a single base away is much larger than it.

The paper as a whole reports these results and caveats: Twenty-nine CD8+ CDR3 sequences were found to be shared between patients and controls, but these sequences appeared to be highly expressed in patients and within the immunodominant clones of the patients. Between patients and healthy controls, no significant difference in CD8+ Simpson's diversity was found (P=0.060).

Expansion of CD8+CD57+ cells had been shown by flow cytometry in the patients chosen for sequencing. Severe acquired aplastic anemia was diagnosed in all patients according to International Study of Aplastic Anemia and Agranulocytosis and Camitta criteria. At the time blood was sampled, none of the patients had received any therapy. In the study, sorted CD4+ and CD8+ blood T cells from patients with severe aplastic anemia and from healthy subjects underwent deep sequencing of TCR repertoires. In the USA, patient enrollment took place under clinicaltrials.gov protocols 00001620, 01623167, 00001397, 00071045, 00081523 and 00961064. Ficoll-Paque density gradient centrifugation was used to isolate peripheral blood mononuclear cells. Before DNA extraction, CD4+ and CD8+ T cells were sorted by FACS or by magnetic beads. Looking up the germline V gene (reference sequence) yields CDR1 SGHKS and CDR2 YYEKEE. The CDR3 starts with the cysteine, ends with the phenylalanine, and has 13 residues. Only the CDR3 portion is preserved as DNA: 39 bases, with reading frame beginning at the first base. At the junction V is shortened by 0 bases and J by 8 bases, with 8 bases in between.

Genomic DNA was used as template for profiling of TCR beta VDJ combinations and CDR3 sequences. TCR repertoire sequencing was run on an Illumina HiSeq 2000. From the authors' description of their analysis: Repertoire assessment relied on Simpson's diversity index, CDR3 size and DJ length profiles, and TRBV/TRBJ rearrangement plots. The most abundant DNA sequence in the deep sequencing data was taken as the immunodominant clone. CDR3 amino acid sequences were checked for sharing between subjects and were compared against published repertoires and the VDJdb database. TCRdb trimmed public reads at Q25 via fastp, called clones via MiXCR and kept in-frame beta chains. Identical CDR3 proteins give one entry, which carries the most common genes and DNA. The authors' filters were not applied to this entry. In this sample the table shows just over 450,000 distinct CDR3 sequences, approximately 32% of which occur a single time. 0.7% to 1% of the sample rests with the top ten.

The rearranged segments are TRBV5-5 and TRBJ1-4; no D gene call is confident. The sequenced sample was sorted CD4+, CD8+, or CD8+CD57+ T cells (not recorded which) from PBMCs. This sequence originates from a human donor with aplastic anemia. This receptor has the CDR3 CASSLEGLEKLFF. The nucleotide sequence reads as follows: TGTGCCAGCAGCTTGGAGGGTTTAGAAAAACTGTTTTTT.